This TCR beta chain came from a study of blood T cell repertoires in COVID-19. Turning to the study itself: Samples taken during acute and convalescent COVID-19 were collected in the United States, Italy and Spain. T cells, B-cell-depleted T cells, or PBMCs provided the cDNA or gDNA that served as material.

V gave up 4 bases and J gave up 6 bases; unmatched junction bases: 7. The CDR3 contains 14 residues. Germline V CDR1 and CDR2: SNHLY, FYNNEI. Authors' data handling: Reference gene primers were amplified, and this amplification served to estimate nucleated cell counts. The table came from immunoSEQ multiplex PCR; TCRdb's copy has only in-frame clones and leaves some out. That table gives V, J and clone size, and the DNA gave D and trimming. The table has approximately 88,000 clones, over 65% seen once. The sample was peripheral blood. The clonotype comes from a human donor in a cohort sampled during active COVID-19. V and J are TRBV2 and TRBJ2-7; TRBD1 agrees at 9 bases. CDR3 sequence reads: CASSADRGSSEQYF. CDR3 DNA sequence: TGTGCCAGCAGTGCCGACAGGGGGTCGAGCGAGCAGTACTTC.